A selection of T cell receptor beta chains follows, all from one sample in a study of CD8 T cells in Susac syndrome. TCRdb independently ran MiXCR on the immunoSEQ multiplex PCR reads; one entry per CDR3 protein. The sample holds 300,000 or so distinct CDR3 sequences, about 91% seen once. Sequencing was performed on CD4+ T cells from PBMCs. All receptors derive from a human donor with multiple sclerosis. The CDR3 runs from the conserved cysteine through the conserved F or W. The D gene is left open where the match is weak. Clone size is given for some rows only: seen once, a few or many times, or a class if the clone is expanded.

D: TRBD1; J: TRBJ1-1; V: TRBV20-1; size: -; CDR3: CSAPDRKNTEAFF
D: -; J: TRBJ1-1; V: TRBV2; size: -; CDR3: CASRPDGPNTEAFF
D: -; J: TRBJ2-1; V: TRBV19; size: -; CDR3: CASSIWWGQLSHEQFF
D: -; J: TRBJ1-4; V: TRBV7-9; size: -; CDR3: CASSPPPFNEKLFF
D: -; J: TRBJ1-1; V: TRBV2; size: -; CDR3: CATIGRVPGTEAFF
D: TRBD2; J: TRBJ2-5; V: TRBV19; size: -; CDR3: CASSRTSAETQYF
D: -; J: TRBJ1-2; V: TRBV20-1; size: -; CDR3: CSAPLNPWTVTSTNYGYTF
D: TRBD2; J: TRBJ2-5; V: TRBV5-4; size: -; CDR3: CASSSGVGLAGETQYF
D: -; J: TRBJ2-5; V: TRBV6-5; size: -; CDR3: CASSYGTGETQYF
D: -; J: TRBJ2-7; V: TRBV5-8; size: -; CDR3: CASSLNRGAPYSYEQYF
D: TRBD1; J: TRBJ1-3; V: TRBV13; size: -; CDR3: CASSPNPKDRYSGNTIYF
D: -; J: TRBJ1-1; V: TRBV5-1; size: -; CDR3: CASSLDRGWDTEAFF
D: -; J: TRBJ2-3; V: TRBV7-3; size: -; CDR3: CASSSTSTGTADTQYF
D: -; J: TRBJ1-5; V: TRBV19; size: -; CDR3: CASRPDKNSNQPQHF
D: TRBD1; J: TRBJ1-1; V: TRBV7-2; size: -; CDR3: CASSRDRGQPEAFF
D: -; J: TRBJ2-2; V: TRBV5-1; size: -; CDR3: CASSLDGVGPGELFF
D: -; J: TRBJ1-6; V: TRBV11-2; size: -; CDR3: CASSLVSRNSPLHF
D: -; J: TRBJ2-5; V: TRBV20-1; size: -; CDR3: CSAPDPIRETQYF
D: TRBD1; J: TRBJ1-1; V: TRBV28; size: -; CDR3: CASSYLWGTANTEAFF
D: TRBD1; J: TRBJ2-7; V: TRBV6-2/TRBV6-3; size: -; CDR3: CASGDSNYEQYF
D: -; J: TRBJ1-1; V: TRBV19; size: -; CDR3: CASSMEYAPNTEAFF
D: -; J: TRBJ1-2; V: TRBV20-1; size: -; CDR3: CSAKPFYGYTF
D: -; J: TRBJ1-1; V: TRBV10-3; size: -; CDR3: CAISDRDLSEAFF
D: -; J: TRBJ1-5; V: TRBV20-1; size: once; CDR3: CSASQGSHQPQHF
D: -; J: TRBJ2-7; V: TRBV7-9; size: -; CDR3: CASSFGAAYEQYF
D: -; J: TRBJ1-2; V: TRBV29-1; size: -; CDR3: CSANNRVGDGYTF
D: TRBD1; J: TRBJ1-2; V: TRBV12-3/TRBV12-4; size: -; CDR3: CASSFGTGGPNYGYTF
D: -; J: TRBJ2-7; V: TRBV18; size: -; CDR3: CASSPPGQSYEQYF
D: -; J: TRBJ1-2; V: TRBV14; size: -; CDR3: CASRATAGIGYTF
D: -; J: TRBJ2-7; V: TRBV9; size: -; CDR3: CASSVEGPPYEQYF
D: TRBD2; J: TRBJ2-3; V: TRBV20-1; size: -; CDR3: CSARRLAGGSTDTQYF
D: -; J: TRBJ2-3; V: TRBV5-1; size: -; CDR3: CASSGVITDTQYF
D: TRBD1; J: TRBJ1-2; V: TRBV10-3; size: -; CDR3: CAIRPGQLGYGYTF
D: -; J: TRBJ1-1; V: TRBV6-2/TRBV6-3; size: -; CDR3: CACLDSLNTEAFF
D: TRBD1; J: TRBJ1-2; V: TRBV7-9; size: -; CDR3: CASAAPGQGELRGYTF
D: TRBD2; J: TRBJ2-1; V: TRBV7-7; size: -; CDR3: CASSLGLALSNEQFF
D: -; J: TRBJ1-2; V: TRBV6-5; size: -; CDR3: CASSYRAPRDGYTF
D: -; J: TRBJ1-5; V: TRBV2; size: -; CDR3: CASSDGAGLSQHF
D: -; J: TRBJ2-5; V: TRBV30; size: -; CDR3: CAQTTDPGGETQYF
D: TRBD1; J: TRBJ1-6; V: TRBV4-2; size: -; CDR3: CASSQADRVNSPLHF
D: -; J: TRBJ2-2; V: TRBV5-1; size: -; CDR3: CASSLGRQQNTGELFF
D: TRBD1; J: TRBJ2-7; V: TRBV6-6; size: -; CDR3: CASAPGQASSYEQYF
D: -; J: TRBJ2-1; V: TRBV5-1; size: once; CDR3: CASSLAGDSSYNEQFF